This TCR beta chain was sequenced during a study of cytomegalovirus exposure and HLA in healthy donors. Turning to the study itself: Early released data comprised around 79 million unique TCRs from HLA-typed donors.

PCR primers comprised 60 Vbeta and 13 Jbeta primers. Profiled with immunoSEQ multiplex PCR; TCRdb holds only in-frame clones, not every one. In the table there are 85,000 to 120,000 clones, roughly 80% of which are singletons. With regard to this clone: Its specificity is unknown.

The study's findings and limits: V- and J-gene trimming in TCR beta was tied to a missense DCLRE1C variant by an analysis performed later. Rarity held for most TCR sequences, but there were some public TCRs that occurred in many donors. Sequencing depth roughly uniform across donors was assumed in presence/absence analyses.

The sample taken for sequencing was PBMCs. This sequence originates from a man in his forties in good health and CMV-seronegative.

The CDR3 sequence is CASSWSRGLANTGELFF. The CDR3 nucleotides read TGTGCCAGCAGCTGGTCTCGCGGGCTAGCGAACACCGGGGAGCTGTTTTTT. The chain uses TRBV13 and TRBJ2-2, with D possibly TRBD2 on 5 matching bases. CDR1 PRHDT and CDR2 FYEKMQ come from the germline V gene (reference sequence). The V gene lost 4 bases and the J gene lost 0 bases, with 15 bases spanning the gap. This CDR3 has 17 amino acids.